Below, 21 T cell receptor beta chains from the same sample are listed, as sequenced in a study of CD4 and CD8 cells across lung adenocarcinoma regions. Each CDR3 protein gets one entry after TCRdb re-called the PCR reads with MiXCR. The sample carries approximately 11,000 distinct CDR3 sequences, roughly 43% recorded once. Specimen: CD8+ T cells from the margin of a lung tumor. Every receptor here comes from a female donor with lung adenocarcinoma. The CD4 and CD8 labels of this study may be unreliable.

The DNA of the CDR3 is TGTGCCAGCAGTTACTATACAGGGGTAGGGACTGAAGCTTTCTTT. This gives the protein CASSYYTGVGTEAFF. The chain uses TRBV6-5 and TRBJ1-1; 7 bases are a match to TRBD1. V shed 1 base and J 5 bases; nucleotides not matched to a gene: 7. This CDR3 contains 15 residues. In germline, CDR1 is MNHEY, CDR2 SVGAGI.

This clonotype has a handful of counts. This rearrangement joins TRBV6-1 to TRBJ2-1; 14 nucleotides match TRBD2. The DNA end favors TRBJ2-7, so the J call may be wrong. The CDR3 totals 13 residues. The germline V gene has CDR1 MNHNS and CDR2 SASEGT. The CDR3 sequence is CASTGLAGGEQYF. The CDR3, as DNA: TGTGCCAGCACCGGACTAGCGGGGGGAGAGCAGTACTTC.

V gene TRBV25-1 combines with J gene TRBJ2-5; tentative D call: TRBD1 (6 bases). Trimming pared 4 bases from V and 5 bases from J, leaving 14 bases between. CDR3 length: 14 amino acids. Germline V gene data show CDR1 as MGHDK and CDR2 as SYGVNS. CDR3: CASSVPGAAETQYF. In nucleotides, the CDR3 is TGTGCCAGCAGTGTACCAGGGGCCGCCGAGACCCAGTACTTC.

This clonotype was detected once. V and J are TRBV6-5 and TRBJ1-2, with TRBD1 matching over 7 bases. This CDR3 contains 13 residues. Looked up from germline, CDR1 is MNHEY and CDR2 is SVGAGI. The junction had 5 bases not matched to a gene; V was cut back by 2 bases and J by 8 bases. The CDR3 loop reads CASSYNRGHGYTF. The CDR3 nucleotides are TGTGCCAGCAGTTACAACAGGGGACACGGCTACACCTTC.

This clonotype was counted only a few times. The gene calls are TRBV11-3 and TRBJ2-1, with 8 bases aligning to TRBD2. The V gene's germline CDR1 is SGHNT and CDR2 YENEEA. V shed 2 bases and J 3 bases; nucleotides not matched to a gene: 3. This CDR3 has 15 amino acids. The CDR3 region is CASSLYGRVYNEQFF. The CDR3 bases are TGTGCCAGCAGCTTATACGGGAGGGTCTACAATGAGCAGTTCTTC.

Turning to this clonotype: A much larger clone differs by one base, so this may be a read error. The J gene is TRBJ2-1, the V gene TRBV27; 8 positions agree with TRBD1. The CDR3 consists of 13 residues. The J segment lost 6 bases and the V segment lost 10 bases, leaving 8 bases of the junction unmatched. The germline gives CDR1 MNHEY, CDR2 SMNVEV (reference sequence). CDR3 coding DNA: TGTGCCATCATACGCACAGGGGGCAATGAGCAGTTCTTC. As protein: CAIIRTGGNEQFF.

This clonotype was seen many times. The chain has TRBV5-1 and TRBJ1-2; D ambiguous. The CDR3 length is 15 residues. V lost 0 bases and J lost 2, with 11 bases in between. CDR1 is SGHRS and CDR2 is YFSETQ in the germline V gene. For the CDR3, the DNA is TGCGCCAGCAGCTTGGCCTCGGGCCAGAACTATGGCTACACCTTC. Its protein is CASSLASGQNYGYTF.

In regard to this clonotype: One end of the junction is discordant with germline, which a read error may explain. The chain links TRBV6-1 to TRBJ2-4; TRBD2 is a possible D gene (5 bases). CDR1 is MNHNS, CDR2 SASEGT, per germline. The CDR3 is 16 amino acids. CDR3 region: CVSSIPALGAKNMQYF. In DNA form, the CDR3 reads TGTGTCAGCAGCATCCCGGCACTGGGAGCCAAAAACATGCAGTATTTC.

V usage is TRBV20-1 and J usage is TRBJ2-2; D is undetermined. The CDR3 is 11 amino acids. CDR1 and CDR2 from the germline V gene are DFQATT and SNEGSKA (reference sequence). Trimming took 0 bases from V and 7 from J, leaving 3 bases between them. CDR3 DNA sequence: TGCAGTGCTAGAGAGAACGGGGAGCTGTTTTTT. Encoded protein: CSARENGELFF.

Within the sample, this clonotype is medium-sized. The chain carries TRBV7-6 and TRBJ2-3; TRBD2 is a possible D gene (6 bases). Trimming left V 3 bases short and J 2 bases short, with 12 bases between. Germline lookup yields CDR1 SGHVS and CDR2 FNYEAQ. This CDR3 spans 15 amino acids. This chain's CDR3 is CASSFLASVTDTQYF. Written as DNA, the CDR3 is TGTGCCAGCAGCTTTTTGGCTAGCGTCACAGATACGCAGTATTTT.

A remark on this clonotype: Its ends do not fully match the called genes, so a read error is possible. This rearrangement joins TRBV7-3 to TRBJ2-4; no firm D call. Per germline, CDR1 SGHTA and CDR2 FQGTGA. The CDR3 has 15 residues. CDR3 loop: CGRVSRLRAKNTQYF. The DNA for the CDR3 is TGTGGCCGCGTCTCCAGGCTGCGAGCCAAAAATACTCAGTATTTC. Full variable domain (missing parts from reference TRBV7-3 and TRBJ2-4): GAGVSQTPSNKVTEKGKYVELRCDPISGHTALYWYRQSLGQGPEFLIYFQGTGAADDSGLPNDRFFAVRPEGSVSTLKIQRTERGDSAVYLCGRVSRLRAKNTQYFGAGTRLSVL.

The gene calls are TRBV10-3 and TRBJ2-3; D not certain. The J call may not be correct, given that the DNA end is closer to TRBJ2-7. CDR3 size: 13 residues. The germline V gene encodes CDR1 ENHRY and CDR2 SYGVKD. The CDR3 reads CAISFPCTDTQYF. The CDR3 DNA reads as TGTGCGATCTCATTTCCTTGCACAGATACGCAGTACTTC.

There are a few counts of this clonotype. The chain couples TRBV6-1 to TRBJ2-2; D gene unclear. This CDR3 has 16 amino acids. V lost 5 bases to trimming and J lost 6 bases, with 19 bases between them. The germline gives CDR1 MNHNS, CDR2 SASEGT. The CDR3 loop is CASSTQAGSRPGELFF. In nucleotides, the CDR3 is TGTGCCAGCAGTACCCAAGCTGGGTCGCGTCCCGGGGAGCTGTTTTTT.

Details on this clonotype: A read error may produce the germline difference seen at one junction end. The V call is TRBV6-1, the J call TRBJ2-1, with a weak D call TRBD2 (5 bases). The J call may be in error: the DNA end matches TRBJ2-7 better. In germline, CDR1 is MNHNS, CDR2 SASEGT. The CDR3 is 14 amino acids. The CDR3 region has the DNA TGTGGCAGCTCGGGGTTGTGGGCCTACAACGTGCAGTACTTC. This sequence encodes CGSSGLWAYNVQYF.

This clonotype showed up many times. This chain links TRBV6-1 with TRBJ2-3; D uncertain. The CDR3 spans 14 residues. Germline assignment: CDR1 MNHNS and CDR2 SASEGT. V shed 1 base and J shed 4 bases, with 9 bases lying between them. The CDR3 spells CASSEGTVADTQYF. The CDR3, as DNA: TGTGCCAGCAGTGAAGGAACCGTGGCAGATACGCAGTATTTT.

This clonotype was detected only once. The CDR3 region is CSAMVAGGRRETQYF. The CDR3 bases are TGCAGTGCTATGGTAGCGGGGGGCCGGAGGGAGACCCAGTACTTC. The rearrangement links TRBV20-1 to TRBJ2-5; TRBD2 matches 10 bases. This CDR3 is built from 15 residues. The junction had 10 bases not matched to a gene; V was cut back by 4 bases and J by 5 bases. Per germline, CDR1 DFQATT and CDR2 SNEGSKA (reference sequence).

This clonotype was seen many times. The CDR3: CASRGPGSYEQYF. In DNA, the CDR3 is TGTGCCAGCAGAGGGCCGGGTTCCTACGAGCAGTACTTC. The rearrangement joins TRBV27 to TRBJ2-7; D uncertain. Per the germline V gene, CDR1 is MNHEY and CDR2 is SMNVEV (reference sequence). Trimming took 6 bases from V and 1 from J, leaving 10 bases between them. The CDR3 totals 13 residues.

This clonotype was seen at least ten times. The chain has TRBV6-5 and TRBJ1-6; no reliable D call. V shed 5 bases and J shed 6 bases, with 8 bases lying between them. Germline V gene lookup returns CDR1 MNHEY and CDR2 SVGAGI. This CDR3 has 13 amino acids. CDR3 sequence (DNA): TGTGCCAGCAGTACATCGTCTAATTCACCCCTCCACTTT. Protein product: CASSTSSNSPLHF.

This clonotype occurred once. V gene TRBV6-1 combines with J gene TRBJ2-3; TRBD2 matches at 8 bases. The last part of the DNA fits TRBJ2-5 better; the J call may be wrong. CDR3 length equals 15 residues. Germline CDR1 is MNHNS and CDR2 is SASEGT. The CDR3 reads CASRLADAGEETQYF. Here the CDR3 DNA reads TGTGCCAGCAGACTAGCGGACGCAGGAGAAGAGACCCAGTACTTC.

The table lists this clonotype with many counts. The chain carries TRBV7-2 and TRBJ2-7, with D possibly TRBD1 on 5 matching bases. V shed 1 base and J shed 0 bases, with 7 bases lying between them. Germline V gene lookup returns CDR1 SGHTA and CDR2 FQGNSA. This CDR3 spans 14 amino acids. CDR3 protein: CASSLGQSSYEQYF. The DNA for the CDR3 is TGTGCCAGCAGCTTAGGACAGAGCTCCTACGAGCAGTACTTC.

This clonotype was seen a handful of times. The V gene is TRBV10-3, the J gene TRBJ2-1, with 7 nucleotides matching TRBD2. Germline V lookup: CDR1 ENHRY, CDR2 SYGVKD. V was pared by 4 bases and J by 9 bases, with 9 bases of the junction left unmatched. The CDR3 runs 14 residues. Written as DNA, the CDR3 is TGTGCCATCAGTGGCGGCGGGAGTCGGGGTGAGCAGTTCTTC. This sequence encodes CAISGGGSRGEQFF.